This T cell receptor beta chain derives from a study of T cells in Graves' hyperthyroidism and ophthalmopathy. Patients aged 18 to 65 had newly diagnosed hyperthyroidism lasting under 2 months. The blood sample was taken at first hyperthyroidism diagnosis, before any ophthalmopathy symptoms. The CDR3 has 17 amino acids. CDR1 SGHRS and CDR2 YFSETQ come from the germline V gene. With 5 bases clipped from V and 3 bases from J, the junction kept 16 bases outside the gene matches. Amplification of TCR beta CDR3 regions was performed using RNA transcripts as template. TCR CDR3 regions were first amplified by RT-PCR with HTBI primers. TCRdb processed the multiplex PCR reads anew with MiXCR; each CDR3 protein has one entry. The sample has fewer than 450,000 distinct CDR3 sequences, about a sixth seen once. The sample holds a few counts of this clonotype. Its antigen remains unknown. Overall study results and limits: Ophthalmopathy stood apart from stable hyperthyroidism in a 13 V-J model.

This receptor was identified in a woman in her twenties or thirties with Graves' hyperthyroidism that later progressed to Graves' ophthalmopathy. The sample taken for sequencing was blood. The rearrangement links TRBV5-1 to TRBJ2-5, with TRBD1 identical over 7 bases. CDR3 region: CASRQTDRVPTKETQYF. The CDR3 region has the DNA TGCGCCAGCAGGCAAACCGACAGGGTACCCACGAAAGAGACCCAGTACTTC.